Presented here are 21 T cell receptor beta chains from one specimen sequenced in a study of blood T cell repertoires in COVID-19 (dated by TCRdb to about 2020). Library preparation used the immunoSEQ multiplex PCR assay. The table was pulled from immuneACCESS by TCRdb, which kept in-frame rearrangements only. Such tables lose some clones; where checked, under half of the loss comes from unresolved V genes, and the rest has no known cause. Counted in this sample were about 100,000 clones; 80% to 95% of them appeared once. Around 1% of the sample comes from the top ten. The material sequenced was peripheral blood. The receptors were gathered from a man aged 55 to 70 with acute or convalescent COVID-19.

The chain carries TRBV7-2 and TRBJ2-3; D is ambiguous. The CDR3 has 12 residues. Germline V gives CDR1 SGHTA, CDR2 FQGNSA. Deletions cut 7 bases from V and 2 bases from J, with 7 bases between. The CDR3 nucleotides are TGTGCCAGCAACAGATACACAGATACGCAGTATTTT. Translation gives CASNRYTDTQYF.

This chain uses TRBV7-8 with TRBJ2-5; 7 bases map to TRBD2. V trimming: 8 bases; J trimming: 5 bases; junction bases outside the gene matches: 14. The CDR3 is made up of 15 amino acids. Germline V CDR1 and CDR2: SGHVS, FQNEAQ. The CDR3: CASGAWGGNEETQYF. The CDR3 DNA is TGTGCCAGCGGGGCATGGGGGGGGAATGAGGAGACCCAGTACTTC.

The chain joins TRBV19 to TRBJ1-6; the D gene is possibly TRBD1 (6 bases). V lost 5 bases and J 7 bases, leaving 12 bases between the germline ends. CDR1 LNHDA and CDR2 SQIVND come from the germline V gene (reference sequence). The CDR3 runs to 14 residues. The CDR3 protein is CASSSRGINSPLHF. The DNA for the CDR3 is TGTGCCAGTAGTTCCAGGGGCATAAATTCACCCCTCCACTTT. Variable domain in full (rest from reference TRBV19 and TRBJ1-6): DGGITQSPKYLFRKEGQNVTLSCEQNLNHDAMYWYRQDPGQGLRLIYYSQIVNDFQKGDIAEGYSVSREKKESFPLTVTSAQKNPTAFYLCASSSRGINSPLHFGNGTRLTVT.

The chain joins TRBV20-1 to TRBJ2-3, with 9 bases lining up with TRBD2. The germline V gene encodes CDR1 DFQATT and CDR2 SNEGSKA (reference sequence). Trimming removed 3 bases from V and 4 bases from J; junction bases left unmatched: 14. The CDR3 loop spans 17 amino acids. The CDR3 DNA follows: TGCAGTGCTAGTAGGGGAGCGGCGGGAGGGCCAGCAGATACGCAGTATTTT. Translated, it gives CSASRGAAGGPADTQYF.

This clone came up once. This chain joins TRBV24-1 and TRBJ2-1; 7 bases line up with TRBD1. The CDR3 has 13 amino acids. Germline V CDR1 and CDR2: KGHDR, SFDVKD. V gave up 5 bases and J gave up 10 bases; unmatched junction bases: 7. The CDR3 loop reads CATSVSGQAEQFF. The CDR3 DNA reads TGTGCCACCAGTGTCTCCGGACAGGCCGAGCAGTTCTTC.

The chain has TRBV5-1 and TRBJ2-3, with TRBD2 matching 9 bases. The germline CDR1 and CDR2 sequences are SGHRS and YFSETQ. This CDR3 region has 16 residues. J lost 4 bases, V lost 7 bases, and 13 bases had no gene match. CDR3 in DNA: TGCGCCAGCCATAGCGGGAGAAAGATCGAGGCAGATACGCAGTATTTT. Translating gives CASHSGRKIEADTQYF.

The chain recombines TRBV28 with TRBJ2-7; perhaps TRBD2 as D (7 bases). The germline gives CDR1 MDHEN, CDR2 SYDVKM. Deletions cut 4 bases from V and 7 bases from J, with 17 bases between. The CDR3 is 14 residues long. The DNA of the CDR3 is TGTGCCAGCAGTTCGGGGGGCAATTCGCGGGAGCAGTACGTC. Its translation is CASSSGGNSREQYV.

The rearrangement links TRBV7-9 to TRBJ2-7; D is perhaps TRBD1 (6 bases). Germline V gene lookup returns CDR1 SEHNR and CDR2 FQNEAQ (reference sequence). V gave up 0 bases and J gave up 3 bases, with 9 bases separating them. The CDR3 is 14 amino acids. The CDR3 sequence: CASSLAGTLYEQYF. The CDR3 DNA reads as TGTGCCAGCAGCTTAGCAGGGACACTCTACGAGCAGTACTTC.

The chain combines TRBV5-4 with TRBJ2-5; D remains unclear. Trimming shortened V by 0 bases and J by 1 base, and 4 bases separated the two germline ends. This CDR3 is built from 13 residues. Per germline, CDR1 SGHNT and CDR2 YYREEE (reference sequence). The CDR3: CASSLGLQETQYF. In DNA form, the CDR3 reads TGTGCCAGCAGCTTGGGACTCCAAGAGACCCAGTACTTC.

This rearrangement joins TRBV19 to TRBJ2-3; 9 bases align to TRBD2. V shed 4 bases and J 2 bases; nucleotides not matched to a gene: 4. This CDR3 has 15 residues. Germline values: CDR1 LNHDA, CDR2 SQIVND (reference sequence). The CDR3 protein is CASSTSGAHTDTQYF. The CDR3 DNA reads TGTGCCAGTAGTACTAGCGGGGCTCACACAGATACGCAGTATTTT.

CDR3 amino acids: CASSVGSASGRALETQYF. In DNA, the CDR3 is TGTGCCAGCAGCGTAGGTTCGGCTAGCGGGAGGGCCTTAGAGACCCAGTACTTC. This chain uses TRBV9 with TRBJ2-5; TRBD2 aligns across 12 bases. Trimming took 0 bases from V and 4 from J; bases not matched to a gene: 10. CDR3 length: 18 amino acids. Germline V gene sequence: CDR1 SGDLS, CDR2 YYNGEE.

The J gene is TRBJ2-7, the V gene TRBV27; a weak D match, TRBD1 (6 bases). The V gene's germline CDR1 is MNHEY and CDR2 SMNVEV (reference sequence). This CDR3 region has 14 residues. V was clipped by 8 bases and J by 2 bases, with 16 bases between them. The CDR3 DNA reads TGTGCCAGCCTATCGACAGGCCTCCCCTACGAGCAGTACTTC. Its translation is CASLSTGLPYEQYF.

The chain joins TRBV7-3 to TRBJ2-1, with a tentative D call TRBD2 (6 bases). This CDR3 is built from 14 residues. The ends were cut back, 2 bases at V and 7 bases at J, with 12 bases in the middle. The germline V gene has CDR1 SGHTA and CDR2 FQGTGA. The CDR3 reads CASSLGGAGNEQFF. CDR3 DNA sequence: TGTGCCAGCAGCTTAGGCGGGGCAGGGAATGAGCAGTTCTTC.

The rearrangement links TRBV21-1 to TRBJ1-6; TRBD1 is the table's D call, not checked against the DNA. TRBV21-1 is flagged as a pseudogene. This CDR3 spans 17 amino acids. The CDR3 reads CASSTSDTYGQISPLHF. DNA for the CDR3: TGTGCCAGCAGCACCTCGGACACCTACGGCCAAATTTCACCCCTCCACTTT.

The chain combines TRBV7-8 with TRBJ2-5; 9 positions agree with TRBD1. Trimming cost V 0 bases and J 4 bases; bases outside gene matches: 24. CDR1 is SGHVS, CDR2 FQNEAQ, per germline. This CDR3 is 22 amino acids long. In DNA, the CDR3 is TGTGCCAGCAGCTTAGCGCGGCAAAAGTCGGACAGGGGATGGTATGAGCGAGAGACCCAGTACTTC. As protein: CASSLARQKSDRGWYERETQYF. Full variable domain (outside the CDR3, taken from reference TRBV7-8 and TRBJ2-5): GAGVSQSPRYKVAKRGQDVALRCDPISGHVSLFWYQQALGQGPEFLTYFQNEAQLDKSGLPSDRFFAERPEGSVSTLKIQRTQQEDSAVYLCASSLARQKSDRGWYERETQYFGPGTRLLVL.

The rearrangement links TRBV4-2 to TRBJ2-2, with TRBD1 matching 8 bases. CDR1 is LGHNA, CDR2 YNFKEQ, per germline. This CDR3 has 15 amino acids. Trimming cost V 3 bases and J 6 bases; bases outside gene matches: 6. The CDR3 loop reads CASSQALQGAGELFF. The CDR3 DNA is TGTGCCAGCAGCCAGGCTTTACAGGGGGCCGGGGAGCTGTTTTTT.

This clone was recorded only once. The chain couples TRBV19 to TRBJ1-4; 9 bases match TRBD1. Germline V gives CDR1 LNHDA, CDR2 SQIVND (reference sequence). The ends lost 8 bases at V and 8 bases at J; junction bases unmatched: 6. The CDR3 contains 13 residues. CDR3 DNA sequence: TGTGCCAGTTCCGGGACAGGGCGAGAAAAACTGTTTTTT. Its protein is CASSGTGREKLFF.

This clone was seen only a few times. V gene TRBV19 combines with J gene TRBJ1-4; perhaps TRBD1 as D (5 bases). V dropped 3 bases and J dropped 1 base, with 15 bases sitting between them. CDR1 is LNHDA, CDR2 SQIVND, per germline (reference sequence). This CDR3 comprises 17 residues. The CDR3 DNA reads TGTGCCAGTAGTATCCCCGGCAGGGCAGAAACTAATGAAAAACTGTTTTTT. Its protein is CASSIPGRAETNEKLFF.

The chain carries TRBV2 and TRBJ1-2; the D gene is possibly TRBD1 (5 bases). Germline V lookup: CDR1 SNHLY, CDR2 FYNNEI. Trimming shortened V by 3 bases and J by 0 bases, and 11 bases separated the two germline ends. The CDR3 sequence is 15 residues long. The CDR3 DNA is TGTGCCAGCAGTGATCCGGGGGAAGCTAACTATGGCTACACCTTC. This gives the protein CASSDPGEANYGYTF.

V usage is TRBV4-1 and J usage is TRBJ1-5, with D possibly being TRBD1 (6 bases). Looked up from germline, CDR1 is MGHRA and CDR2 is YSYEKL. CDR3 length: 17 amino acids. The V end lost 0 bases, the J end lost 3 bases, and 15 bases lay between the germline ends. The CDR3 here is CASSQDQTRTVNQPQHF. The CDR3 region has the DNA TGCGCCAGCAGCCAAGATCAAACCAGGACAGTCAATCAGCCCCAGCATTTT.

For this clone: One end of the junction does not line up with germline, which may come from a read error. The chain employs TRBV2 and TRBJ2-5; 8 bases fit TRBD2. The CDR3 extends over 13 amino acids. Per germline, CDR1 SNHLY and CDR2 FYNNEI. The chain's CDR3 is CASREAGVETQYF. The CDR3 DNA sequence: TGTGCCAGCAGGGAAGCGGGAGTAGAGACCCAGTACTTC.